This entry features one TCR beta chain sequence. The data were taken from a study of T cell changes during pregnancy in multiple sclerosis. With 0 bases removed from V and 4 bases from J, the gap between germline ends came to 19 bases. Germline values: CDR1 MNHEY, CDR2 SMNVEV (reference sequence). The CDR3 consists of 19 residues. The table came from immunoSEQ multiplex PCR; TCRdb's copy has only in-frame clones and leaves some out. The table lists around 30,000 clones, 85% to 90% of them singletons. This TCR was sampled from a female donor in good health, enrolled as a control in a pregnancy study. The sample was CD4+ T cells from peripheral blood mononuclear cells, taken in the third trimester of pregnancy. This chain links TRBV27 with TRBJ2-6; D unresolved. The CDR3 sequence: CASSLSPPRLDSGANVLTF. CDR3 coding DNA: TGTGCCAGCAGTTTATCCCCCCCACGGCTCGACTCAGGGGCCAACGTCCTGACTTTC.